One sample yielded the 19 T cell receptor beta chains listed below, sequenced in a study of cytomegalovirus exposure and HLA in healthy donors. The PCR ran on 60 Vbeta and 13 Jbeta primers. Repertoires were generated with immunoSEQ multiplex PCR, while TCRdb's copy carries only in-frame clones and drops some. The data show about 170,000 clones, 85% seen once. Sequencing used PBMCs. Receptor source: a boy aged 2 to 10 in good health and CMV-seronegative.

The genes are TRBV29-1 and TRBJ2-1; possible D gene TRBD1, 6 bases. The germline V gene encodes CDR1 SQVTM and CDR2 ANQGSEA. The CDR3 is 16 amino acids. The germline V and J ends were trimmed by 6 bases and 1 base, with 19 bases remaining between them. CDR3 protein: CSVYRDTPESYNEQFF. In DNA, the CDR3 is TGCAGCGTCTACCGGGACACTCCCGAATCCTACAATGAGCAGTTCTTC.

The table lists this clone with a few counts. This chain connects TRBV27 to TRBJ2-7; 10 nucleotides match TRBD2. The ends lost 5 bases at V and 11 bases at J; junction bases unmatched: 12. CDR1 and CDR2 from the germline V gene are MNHEY and SMNVEV (reference sequence). The CDR3 runs to 14 residues. This CDR3 is CASSTPRLAGAKYF. The CDR3 nucleotides read TGTGCCAGCAGTACCCCCCGGCTAGCGGGAGCAAAGTACTTC.

CDR3 sequence: CASSHTGPNTEAFF. The DNA for the CDR3 is TGCGCCAGCAGCCACACAGGCCCGAACACTGAAGCTTTCTTT. The J gene is TRBJ1-1, the V gene TRBV5-1; D is possibly TRBD1 (5 bases). The CDR3 length is 14 residues. Germline-derived CDR1 and CDR2 are SGHRS and YFSETQ. V was pared by 4 bases and J by 1 base, with 11 bases between.

The chain couples TRBV27 to TRBJ2-1; TRBD2 matches at 8 bases. V was pared by 1 base and J by 9 bases, with 11 bases of the junction left unmatched. Looked up from germline, CDR1 is MNHEY and CDR2 is SMNVEV (reference sequence). CDR3 length: 16 residues. CDR3 nucleotides: TGTGCCAGCAGTTTATTACCAGCGGGAGTTTTGGGTGAGCAGTTCTTC. Residues: CASSLLPAGVLGEQFF.

The genes are TRBV7-2 and TRBJ2-1; TRBD2 agrees at 8 bases. The junction had 14 bases not matched to a gene; V was cut back by 5 bases and J by 8 bases. CDR3 length equals 16 residues. The V gene's germline CDR1 is SGHTA and CDR2 FQGNSA. CDR3 coding DNA: TGTGCCAGCAGCCTGAGGACTAGCCGGGCCATTGATGAGCAGTTCTTC. It codes for CASSLRTSRAIDEQFF.

In this sample, this clone turned up a few times. This sequence joins TRBV2 and TRBJ2-7; 14 nucleotides line up with TRBD2. The CDR3 totals 16 residues. The V gene end was trimmed by 0 bases and the J gene end by 12 bases; junction bases not matched to a gene: 10. Germline-derived CDR1 and CDR2 are SNHLY and FYNNEI. The DNA for the CDR3 is TGTGCCAGCAGTGAAGCGCTTCGGACTAGCGGGGGGTCTTGGTACGTC. Translated: CASSEALRTSGGSWYV.

The J gene is TRBJ1-4, the V gene TRBV28; D gene ambiguous. The length of the CDR3 is 13 residues. V lost 6 bases and J 7 bases, leaving 12 bases between the germline ends. Germline V gives CDR1 MDHEN, CDR2 SYDVKM. The CDR3 loop is CASRSYSGEKLFF. The CDR3 DNA sequence: TGTGCCAGCAGGAGTTACAGCGGTGAAAAACTGTTTTTT.

This rearrangement joins TRBV5-1 to TRBJ2-7; possible D gene TRBD2, 7 bases. The germline V and J ends were trimmed by 0 bases and 2 bases, with 12 bases remaining between them. Germline V gene sequence: CDR1 SGHRS, CDR2 YFSETQ. CDR3 length: 15 amino acids. The CDR3 loop reads CASSLGGGRTYEQYF. In nucleotides, the CDR3 is TGCGCCAGCAGCTTGGGGGGGGGCCGCACCTACGAGCAGTACTTC. Full variable domain (remainder filled in from reference TRBV5-1 and TRBJ2-7): KAGVTQTPRYLIKTRGQQVTLSCSPISGHRSVSWYQQTPGQGLQFLFEYFSETQRNKGNFPGRFSGRQFSNSRSEMNVSTLELGDSALYLCASSLGGGRTYEQYFGPGTRLTVT.

The chain carries TRBV7-9 and TRBJ1-4; 10 bases are shared with TRBD1. This CDR3 is 15 amino acids long. CDR1 SEHNR and CDR2 FQNEAQ come from the germline V gene (reference sequence). The V segment lost 5 bases and the J segment 7 bases; nucleotides outside the gene matches: 7. The CDR3 coding sequence is TGTGCCAGCAGCCCAGGGACAGGGGAAACTGAAAAACTGTTTTTT. Translated: CASSPGTGETEKLFF.

V and J are TRBV25-1 and TRBJ2-3; a weak D match, TRBD2 (5 bases). The V end was cut by 4 bases, the J end by 5 bases, with 13 bases between. The CDR3 length is 14 residues. Looked up from germline, CDR1 is MGHDK and CDR2 is SYGVNS. CDR3 protein: CASSGREFGDTQYF. The CDR3 DNA reads as TGTGCCAGCAGTGGACGGGAATTTGGAGATACGCAGTATTTT. The whole variable domain, filled in from reference TRBV25-1 and TRBJ2-3, reads EADIYQTPRYLVIGTGKKITLECSQTMGHDKMYWYQQDPGMELHLIHYSYGVNSTEKGDLSSESTVSRIRTEHFPLTLESARPSHTSQYLCASSGREFGDTQYFGPGTRLTVL.

The V call is TRBV5-5, the J call TRBJ2-3, with 9 bases aligning to TRBD1. Per the germline V gene, CDR1 is SGHKS and CDR2 is YYEKEE (reference sequence). The CDR3 spans 14 residues. J lost 12 bases, V lost 7 bases, and 15 bases had no gene match. CDR3 sequence (DNA): TGTGCCAGCGAAAAACCGAACAGGGGGCAGATACAGTATTTT. Translating gives CASEKPNRGQIQYF. Supplemented by reference TRBV5-5 and TRBJ2-3, the full variable domain reads DAGVTQSPTHLIKTRGQQVTLRCSPISGHKSVSWYQQVLGQGPQFIFQYYEKEERGRGNFPDRFSARQFPNYSSELNVNALLLGDSALYLCASEKPNRGQIQYFGPGTRLTVL.

The rearrangement links TRBV19 to TRBJ2-7; 9 bases are shared with TRBD1. V lost 5 bases, J lost 6 bases, and 14 bases stayed unmatched. This CDR3 contains 16 residues. Germline assignment: CDR1 LNHDA and CDR2 SQIVND (reference sequence). The CDR3 region has the DNA TGTGCCAGTAGTGGGAGGGACAGGGCCGCTTCGGGCGAGCAGTACTTC. Translation gives CASSGRDRAASGEQYF. Filled out from reference TRBV19 and TRBJ2-7, the complete variable domain reads DGGITQSPKYLFRKEGQNVTLSCEQNLNHDAMYWYRQDPGQGLRLIYYSQIVNDFQKGDIAEGYSVSREKKESFPLTVTSAQKNPTAFYLCASSGRDRAASGEQYFGPGTRLTVT.

The J gene is TRBJ2-7, the V gene TRBV15, with TRBD1 matching over 9 bases. The CDR3 has 15 amino acids. Looked up from germline, CDR1 is LNHNV and CDR2 is YYDKDF (reference sequence). J was trimmed by 5 bases and V by 1 base; bases with no gene match: 6. Here the CDR3 reads CATSRGGTGFHEQYF. The CDR3 DNA follows: TGTGCCACCAGCAGAGGGGGGACAGGGTTCCACGAGCAGTACTTC.

This clone was observed a few times. The genes are TRBV27 and TRBJ1-6; a possible D gene is TRBD1 (5 bases). V was trimmed by 4 bases and J by 2 bases, leaving 9 bases between them. Germline V CDR1 and CDR2: MNHEY, SMNVEV (reference sequence). The CDR3 loop spans 15 amino acids. The CDR3 loop reads CASSWRGPYNSPLHF. CDR3 DNA: TGTGCCAGCAGTTGGAGGGGACCCTATAATTCACCCCTCCACTTT.

This clone came up once. The DNA for the CDR3 is TGCGCCAGCAGCCATCCCCGGAGGGGACTAGCGGGGACCCCGACCGAGCAGTACTTC. This sequence encodes CASSHPRRGLAGTPTEQYF. V usage is TRBV4-1 and J usage is TRBJ2-7; TRBD2 matches at 13 bases. Germline assignment: CDR1 MGHRA and CDR2 YSYEKL. Trimming cost V 3 bases and J 6 bases; bases outside gene matches: 17. This CDR3 spans 19 amino acids.

For this clone: One end of the junction does not line up with germline, which may come from a read error. V is TRBV6-1 and J is TRBJ1-1; TRBD1 matches 8 bases. The germline V gene encodes CDR1 MNHNS and CDR2 SASEGT. The CDR3 runs 16 residues. CDR3 region: CASSKAGTGGRTEAFF. CDR3 nucleotide sequence: TGTGCCAGCAGTAAAGCGGGAACAGGGGGTCGGACTGAAGCTTTCTTT.

This chain joins TRBV27 and TRBJ2-2; 9 bases line up with TRBD1. Per the germline V gene, CDR1 is MNHEY and CDR2 is SMNVEV (reference sequence). V trimming: 4 bases; J trimming: 1 base; junction bases outside the gene matches: 4. There are 16 residues in the CDR3. In nucleotides, the CDR3 is TGTGCCAGCAGTTCCAGACAGGGGGTGAACACCGGGGAGCTGTTTTTT. Translated, it gives CASSSRQGVNTGELFF.

This chain links TRBV30 with TRBJ1-5, with D perhaps matching TRBD1 (5 bases). The CDR3 has 14 amino acids. Germline V gene lookup returns CDR1 GTSNPN and CDR2 SVGIG (reference sequence). V lost 5 bases, J lost 0 bases, and 11 bases lay in between. Written as DNA, the CDR3 is TGTGCCTGGGGCAGGGTTTATAGCAATCAGCCCCAGCATTTT. Translated: CAWGRVYSNQPQHF.

V and J are TRBV6-6 and TRBJ1-4; the match to TRBD1 covers 10 bases. J lost 5 bases, V lost 2 bases, and 2 bases had no gene match. CDR1 MNHNY and CDR2 SVGAGI come from the germline V gene (reference sequence). This CDR3 is 15 amino acids long. The CDR3 here is CASSYPTGGNEKLFF. CDR3 in DNA: TGTGCCAGCAGTTACCCGACAGGGGGCAATGAAAAACTGTTTTTT.